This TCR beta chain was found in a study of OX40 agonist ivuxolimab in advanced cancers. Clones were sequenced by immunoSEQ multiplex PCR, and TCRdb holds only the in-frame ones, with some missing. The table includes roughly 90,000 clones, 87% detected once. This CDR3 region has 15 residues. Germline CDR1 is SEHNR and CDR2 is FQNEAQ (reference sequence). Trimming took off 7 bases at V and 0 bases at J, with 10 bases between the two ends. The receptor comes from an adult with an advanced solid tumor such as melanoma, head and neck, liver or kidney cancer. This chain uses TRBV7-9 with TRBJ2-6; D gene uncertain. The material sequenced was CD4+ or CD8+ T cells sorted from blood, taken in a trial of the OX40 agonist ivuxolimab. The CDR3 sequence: CASTERNSGANVLTF. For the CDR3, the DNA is TGTGCCAGCACCGAGAGGAACTCTGGGGCCAACGTCCTGACTTTC.